The 31 T cell receptor beta chains reported below all come from one sample, sequenced in a study of a mutant IDH1 vaccine in newly diagnosed glioma. Regarding time point: week 5, during vaccination. With topical imiquimod, each dose of the vaccine consisted of 300 ug of mutant IDH1 20-mer peptide. The antigens these receptors bind are not known. Only in-frame clones appear in the TCRdb table, and some are missing; sequencing was by immunoSEQ multiplex PCR. Among some 51,000 clones, about three quarters were seen once, and the ten largest hold 1.8%. Sequenced material: PBMCs, taken from a glioma patient whose treatment included an IDH1 peptide vaccine. These receptors were taken from a woman aged 40 to 50 with glioma.

The chain links TRBV7-9 to TRBJ2-1; TRBD2 aligns across 9 bases. The CDR3 length is 16 residues. With V trimmed by 1 base and J by 10 bases, 11 bases remained unmatched. CDR1 is SEHNR and CDR2 is FQNEAQ in the germline V gene (reference sequence). CDR3 nucleotide sequence: TGTGCCAGCAGCTTAGAACTACGCGGGGGGGCAAGAGAGCAGTTCTTC. Translating gives CASSLELRGGAREQFF.

The chain has TRBV6-1 and TRBJ1-2; unclear D gene. Between the trimmed V and J ends, which lost 3 bases and 2 bases, there was a span of 13 bases. Germline V CDR1 and CDR2: MNHNS, SASEGT. The CDR3 length is 15 residues. The CDR3 sequence: CASSDRQPSNYGYTF. The CDR3 coding sequence is TGTGCCAGCAGTGATCGCCAGCCTTCAAACTATGGCTACACCTTC.

This chain connects TRBV4-2 to TRBJ2-5; 10 bases are a match to TRBD2. CDR1 is LGHNA, CDR2 YNFKEQ, per germline. The CDR3 has 15 residues. V shed 0 bases, J shed 2 bases, and the junction held 0 bases outside the gene matches. The CDR3 loop is CASSQELAGQETQYF. CDR3 coding DNA: TGTGCCAGCAGCCAAGAACTAGCGGGGCAAGAGACCCAGTACTTC.

The V and J genes are TRBV27 and TRBJ2-2; 7 nucleotides agree with TRBD2. The V gene's germline CDR1 is MNHEY and CDR2 SMNVEV (reference sequence). The J segment lost 3 bases and the V segment lost 10 bases, leaving 14 bases of the junction unmatched. This CDR3 is 16 amino acids long. The CDR3, as DNA: TGTGCCACCTTATCCCTAGCGGCGACTTACACCGGGGAGCTGTTTTTT. Protein product: CATLSLAATYTGELFF.

This clone has more than one count but fewer than ten. The rearrangement joins TRBV10-1 to TRBJ2-2; no definite D call. The length of the CDR3 is 11 residues. The V end lost 2 bases, the J end lost 7 bases, and 2 bases lay between the germline ends. Looked up from germline, CDR1 is WNHNN and CDR2 is SYGVQD (reference sequence). The chain's CDR3 is CASSESGELFF. CDR3 nucleotides: TGCGCCAGCAGTGAGAGCGGGGAGCTGTTTTTT.

The chain combines TRBV18 with TRBJ2-7; D gene unclear. Trimming pared 3 bases from V and 7 bases from J, leaving 13 bases between. This CDR3 is 13 amino acids long. Germline CDR1 is KGHSH and CDR2 is LQKENI. CDR3 sequence reads: CASSPDPLREQYF. In DNA form, the CDR3 reads TGTGCCAGCTCACCCGACCCCCTTCGGGAGCAGTACTTC. Full variable domain (outside the CDR3, taken from reference TRBV18 and TRBJ2-7): NAGVMQNPRHLVRRRGQEARLRCSPMKGHSHVYWYRQLPEEGLKFMVYLQKENIIDESGMPKERFSAEFPKEGPSILRIQQVVRGDSAAYFCASSPDPLREQYFGPGTRLTVT.

The chain links TRBV2 to TRBJ1-5; TRBD1 is a possible D gene (5 bases). With 5 bases removed from V and 5 bases from J, the gap between germline ends came to 13 bases. CDR1 is SNHLY and CDR2 is FYNNEI in the germline V gene. The CDR3 totals 14 residues. The CDR3 DNA reads TGTGCCAGCAGTAGGGCGGGGGAGGATCAGCCCCAGCATTTT. Translated, it gives CASSRAGEDQPQHF.

The chain joins TRBV5-1 to TRBJ2-1; D is ambiguous. Germline V lookup: CDR1 SGHRS, CDR2 YFSETQ. Trimming removed 1 base from V and 3 bases from J, with 14 bases in between. This CDR3 spans 16 amino acids. This CDR3 is CASSLPGIRFYNEQFF. In DNA, the CDR3 is TGCGCCAGCAGCTTGCCGGGCATAAGATTCTACAATGAGCAGTTCTTC. Full variable domain (missing parts from reference TRBV5-1 and TRBJ2-1): KAGVTQTPRYLIKTRGQQVTLSCSPISGHRSVSWYQQTPGQGLQFLFEYFSETQRNKGNFPGRFSGRQFSNSRSEMNVSTLELGDSALYLCASSLPGIRFYNEQFFGPGTRLTVL.

The chain uses TRBV4-3 and TRBJ1-2, with a possible D match to TRBD1 (5 bases). CDR1 and CDR2 (germline): LGHNA, YSLEER. This CDR3 comprises 14 residues. Trimming took 0 bases from V and 8 from J, leaving 13 bases between them. The CDR3 DNA reads TGCGCCAGCAGCCAAGATTTGCCAGGGTACGGCTACACCTTC. Translating it yields CASSQDLPGYGYTF.

The V and J genes are TRBV5-6 and TRBJ1-2; D uncertain. The CDR3 loop spans 12 amino acids. Germline V gene data show CDR1 as SGHDT and CDR2 as YYEEEE. Trimming took 1 base from V and 6 from J, leaving 7 bases between them. The CDR3 here is CASSLSGDGYTF. The CDR3 nucleotides read TGTGCCAGCAGCTTGAGCGGGGATGGCTACACCTTC.

This clone appeared a few times. This chain connects TRBV6-5 to TRBJ2-1; D possibly corresponds to TRBD2 (7 bases). CDR3 size: 11 residues. Trimming took off 6 bases at V and 10 bases at J, with 10 bases between the two ends. Germline CDR1 reads MNHEY; CDR2 reads SVGAGI. CDR3 sequence: CASRRGGEQFF. In nucleotides, the CDR3 is TGTGCCAGCAGGAGGGGGGGGGAGCAGTTCTTC.

V gene TRBV6-9 combines with J gene TRBJ2-7; D is perhaps TRBD2 (6 bases). Germline V gene sequence: CDR1 MNHGY, CDR2 SVAAGI. This CDR3 region has 15 residues. V was cut by 4 bases and J by 1 base, with 14 bases left in between. The CDR3 here is CASSCGRGWSYEQYF. CDR3 sequence (DNA): TGTGCCAGCAGTTGCGGCCGGGGGTGGTCCTACGAGCAGTACTTC.

The chain couples TRBV6-1 to TRBJ1-4; D ambiguous. Trimming pared 10 bases from V and 2 bases from J, leaving 11 bases between. This CDR3 contains 13 residues. Germline V lookup: CDR1 MNHNS, CDR2 SASEGT. The CDR3 protein is CATQDRTNEKLFF. CDR3 DNA sequence: TGTGCCACTCAGGATAGGACTAATGAAAAACTGTTTTTT.

This chain joins TRBV5-1 and TRBJ2-2; D unclear. The CDR3 is made up of 16 amino acids. In germline, CDR1 is SGHRS, CDR2 YFSETQ. Trimming left V 7 bases short and J 1 base short, with 17 bases between. The CDR3 bases are TGCGCCAGCCGAGGCGGTGGCAGGTTGAACACCGGGGAGCTGTTTTTT. Its protein is CASRGGGRLNTGELFF.

The rearrangement links TRBV6-1 to TRBJ2-7; the match to TRBD1 covers 9 bases. The CDR3 is made up of 13 amino acids. The trim removed 6 bases at V and 0 bases at J, leaving 0 bases unmatched. Germline CDR1 MNHNS, CDR2 SASEGT. CDR3 DNA sequence: TGTGCCAGCAGGGACAGGGGCTCCTACGAGCAGTACTTC. Translation gives CASRDRGSYEQYF.

This sequence joins TRBV11-2 and TRBJ2-2, with TRBD2 matching over 11 bases. J gave up 5 bases and V 6 bases, and 5 bases lay outside the gene matches. Germline loops: CDR1 SGHAT, CDR2 FQNNGV. CDR3 length: 15 residues. CDR3 nucleotide sequence: TGTGCCAGCAGATCCGGACTAGCGGGTACCGGGGAGCTGTTTTTT. Translated, it gives CASRSGLAGTGELFF. Together with reference TRBV11-2 and TRBJ2-2, the CDR3 gives the full variable domain: EAGVAQSPRYKIIEKRQSVAFWCNPISGHATLYWYQQILGQGPKLLIQFQNNGVVDDSQLPKDRFSAERLKGVDSTLKIQPAKLEDSAVYLCASRSGLAGTGELFFGEGSRLTVL.

This clone is classed as medium-sized. This chain joins TRBV2 and TRBJ1-1, with D tentatively TRBD1 (5 bases). The V gene's germline CDR1 is SNHLY and CDR2 FYNNEI. The CDR3 covers 13 residues. V lost 4 bases and J lost 1, with 7 bases in between. CDR3 sequence (DNA): TGTGCCAGCAGTGGACAGCCGAACACTGAAGCTTTCTTT. Translating it yields CASSGQPNTEAFF.

This rearrangement joins TRBV15 to TRBJ1-2; D possibly corresponds to TRBD1 (6 bases). Germline-derived CDR1 and CDR2 are LNHNV and YYDKDF (reference sequence). The V end lost 5 bases, the J end lost 7 bases, and 14 bases lay between the germline ends. The CDR3 length is 13 residues. Here the CDR3 DNA reads TGTGCCACCAGCGTGGCGAGGGACATTGGCTACACCTTC. It translates to CATSVARDIGYTF.

The chain is built from TRBV7-8 and TRBJ2-5; D is possibly TRBD1 (6 bases). Deletions cut 7 bases from V and 1 base from J, with 16 bases between. Germline assignment: CDR1 SGHVS and CDR2 FQNEAQ. The CDR3 is 15 residues long. CDR3 region: CASIRTELFQETQYF. The CDR3 DNA reads TGTGCCAGCATACGGACAGAACTCTTCCAAGAGACCCAGTACTTC.

V usage is TRBV25-1 and J usage is TRBJ1-2; D perhaps matches TRBD1 (6 bases). V lost 3 bases and J 6 bases, leaving 23 bases between the germline ends. Germline lookup yields CDR1 MGHDK and CDR2 SYGVNS. The CDR3 is made up of 17 amino acids. CDR3: CASSDRGRGHSGDGYTF. As DNA, the CDR3 is TGTGCCAGCAGTGATAGGGGTCGGGGACACTCCGGAGATGGCTACACCTTC.

As concerns this clone: The junction differs from germline at one of its ends, possibly a read error. V usage is TRBV4-3 and J usage is TRBJ1-2, with 7 bases matching TRBD1. In germline, CDR1 is LGHNA, CDR2 YSLEER. There are 13 residues in the CDR3. The CDR3 coding sequence is TGCGCCAGCAGCCAAGATCGACAGGGCTCTAGAGGGTTC. Protein: CASSQDRQGSRGF.

The J gene is TRBJ1-2, the V gene TRBV7-2; D perhaps matches TRBD1 (5 bases). Germline CDR1 and CDR2: SGHTA and FQGNSA. Trimming removed 5 bases at V and 4 bases at J, with 17 bases between. The CDR3 consists of 15 residues. CDR3 protein: CASSPRWGASYGYTF. The CDR3 DNA follows: TGTGCCAGCAGCCCGAGGTGGGGCGCCTCCTATGGCTACACCTTC.

V usage is TRBV5-1 and J usage is TRBJ2-7, with TRBD1 identical over 9 bases. The germline gives CDR1 SGHRS, CDR2 YFSETQ. This CDR3 comprises 17 residues. Unmatched junction bases numbered 16, after V lost 4 bases and J lost 5 bases. Written as DNA, the CDR3 is TGCGCCAGCAGCCCATATCCCGACAGGGGGGGATTCAACGAGCAGTACTTC. Translation: CASSPYPDRGGFNEQYF.

J is TRBJ1-5 and V is TRBV10-3; TRBD1 aligns across 8 bases. Looked up from germline, CDR1 is ENHRY and CDR2 is SYGVKD. Germline trimming cut 4 bases from V and 4 bases from J; bases unmatched to any gene: 3. The CDR3 totals 14 residues. The CDR3 DNA is TGTGCCATCAGTGGACAGGGGTTAAATCAGCCCCAGCATTTT. Translation: CAISGQGLNQPQHF.

This clone was observed a single time. V usage is TRBV30 and J usage is TRBJ2-1; 9 bases fit TRBD1. V shed 2 bases, J shed 10 bases, and the junction held 3 bases outside the gene matches. There are 12 residues in the CDR3. Per germline, CDR1 GTSNPN and CDR2 SVGIG (reference sequence). The chain's CDR3 is CAWSRQGGEQFF. The CDR3, as DNA: TGTGCCTGGAGTAGACAGGGGGGCGAGCAGTTCTTC.

This chain links TRBV6-5 with TRBJ2-3; D is unresolved. CDR3 length: 13 residues. Per the germline V gene, CDR1 is MNHEY and CDR2 is SVGAGI. The V gene lost 6 bases and the J gene lost 5 bases, with 12 bases spanning the gap. CDR3 residues: CASSARRQDTQYF. CDR3 sequence (DNA): TGTGCCAGCAGCGCCAGAAGACAAGATACGCAGTATTTT.

The genes are TRBV2 and TRBJ1-1, with 10 bases lining up with TRBD1. V shed 4 bases and J 3 bases; nucleotides not matched to a gene: 2. The germline V gene has CDR1 SNHLY and CDR2 FYNNEI. The CDR3 runs to 14 residues. The CDR3 loop is CASSAGQGDTEAFF. The CDR3 DNA follows: TGTGCCAGCAGTGCAGGACAGGGGGACACTGAAGCTTTCTTT.

V usage is TRBV7-9 and J usage is TRBJ1-2; possible D gene TRBD1, 6 bases. This CDR3 has 14 residues. Between the trimmed V and J ends, which lost 6 bases and 2 bases, there was a span of 13 bases. CDR1 and CDR2 from the germline V gene are SEHNR and FQNEAQ (reference sequence). The CDR3 DNA reads TGTGCCAGCAGTTCCCGGGGGCGGAACTATGGCTACACCTTC. It is translated as CASSSRGRNYGYTF.

The J gene is TRBJ1-5, the V gene TRBV30; D not certain. Germline V gene data show CDR1 as GTSNPN and CDR2 as SVGIG (reference sequence). This CDR3 is 13 amino acids long. Trimming removed 1 base at V and 7 bases at J, with 11 bases between. The CDR3 is CAWSGQSTQPQHF. DNA of the CDR3: TGTGCCTGGAGTGGGCAGAGTACGCAGCCCCAGCATTTT.

The chain combines TRBV4-3 with TRBJ1-1, with 8 bases that match TRBD1. Germline CDR1 and CDR2: LGHNA and YSLEER. Trimming cost V 4 bases and J 5 bases; bases outside gene matches: 9. The CDR3 length is 15 residues. This chain's CDR3 is CASSPETGVRTEAFF. CDR3 nucleotide sequence: TGCGCCAGCAGCCCGGAGACAGGGGTAAGGACTGAAGCTTTCTTT.

The rearrangement uses TRBV6-5 and TRBJ2-7, with D uncertain. Trimming pared 0 bases from V and 6 bases from J, leaving 3 bases between. Germline assignment: CDR1 MNHEY and CDR2 SVGAGI. This CDR3 comprises 11 residues. The CDR3 loop reads CASSYSGEQYF. The CDR3 DNA sequence: TGTGCCAGCAGTTACTCCGGCGAGCAGTACTTC.